The 20 T cell receptor beta chains in this list originate from one sample, sequenced in a study of CD8+ T cells in alopecia areata. cDNA prepared by RNA extraction and subsequent reverse transcription served as the template for sequencing. Data came from immunoSEQ multiplex PCR; TCRdb stores just in-frame clones and leaves some out. This sample has about 120,000 clones, with around three fifths found just once. The treatment denotes: oral pan-JAK inhibitor, 5-10 mg twice daily. This specimen was CD4+ T cells sorted from blood, taken at week 24, from a patient treated with tofacitinib. The receptors stem from a human donor with alopecia areata.

This chain joins TRBV29-1 and TRBJ1-5, with 7 bases fitting TRBD1. Germline CDR1 SQVTM, CDR2 ANQGSEA. V lost 5 bases and J lost 2; bases outside the gene matches: 3. CDR3 length: 13 residues. CDR3 sequence reads: CSVLTGGNQPQHF. The CDR3 coding sequence is TGCAGCGTTCTTACAGGGGGCAATCAGCCCCAGCATTTT. Filled out from reference TRBV29-1 and TRBJ1-5, the complete variable domain reads SAVISQKPSRDICQRGTSLTIQCQVDSQVTMMFWYRQQPGQSLTLIATANQGSEATYESGFVIDKFPISRPNLTFSTLTVSNMSPEDSSIYLCSVLTGGNQPQHFGDGTRLSIL.

This clone was seen more than once but under ten times. The chain employs TRBV7-9 and TRBJ2-1; no reliable D call. Germline V CDR1 and CDR2: SEHNR, FQNEAQ (reference sequence). The CDR3 spans 13 residues. The ends were cut back, 11 bases at V and 5 bases at J, with 16 bases in the middle. The CDR3, as DNA: TGTGCCCCACGGGCAGTGGGGAACAATGAGCAGTTCTTC. Protein product: CAPRAVGNNEQFF.

Worth noting for this clone: A read error may produce the germline difference seen at one junction end. The chain joins TRBV7-3 to TRBJ2-4; tentatively, D is TRBD1 or TRBD2 (5 bases each). This CDR3 region has 11 residues. Germline-derived CDR1 and CDR2 are SGHTA and FQGTGA. In DNA form, the CDR3 reads TGTGCCAGCAGCTTAGGGACCACAGGCAACTTC. This encodes CASSLGTTGNF.

The chain is built from TRBV19 and TRBJ2-3; D gene unclear. CDR3 length equals 15 residues. Trimming removed 3 bases from V and 5 bases from J, with 15 bases in between. Per germline, CDR1 LNHDA and CDR2 SQIVND (reference sequence). CDR3 protein: CASSMTRTPRDTQYF. As DNA, the CDR3 is TGTGCCAGTAGTATGACGCGAACCCCTCGAGATACGCAGTATTTT.

V is TRBV29-1 and J is TRBJ2-1; possibly TRBD1 for D (5 bases). Trimming removed 6 bases at V and 6 bases at J, with 18 bases between. The CDR3 spans 14 residues. The germline V gene has CDR1 SQVTM and CDR2 ANQGSEA. The CDR3 is CSVAQGVAGNEQFF. CDR3 nucleotides: TGCAGCGTCGCTCAAGGGGTGGCAGGCAATGAGCAGTTCTTC.

With respect to this clone: The junction departs from germline at one end; a sequencing error may be responsible. The rearrangement joins TRBV29-1 to TRBJ1-2; D uncertain. CDR3 length: 8 amino acids. Germline V gene data show CDR1 as SQVTM and CDR2 as ANQGSEA. CDR3 in amino acids: CSVETFDF. CDR3 nucleotide sequence: TGCAGCGTTGAGACTTTTGATTTC.

The rearrangement uses TRBV29-1 and TRBJ1-5; no definite D call. The CDR3 has 12 amino acids. Germline CDR1 reads SQVTM; CDR2 reads ANQGSEA. Deletions cut 4 bases from V and 3 bases from J, with 7 bases between. In nucleotides, the CDR3 is TGCAGCGTTGGCCATCTCAATCAGCCCCAGCATTTT. Translated: CSVGHLNQPQHF.

The chain carries TRBV4-1 and TRBJ2-1, with 7 positions matching TRBD1. The germline gives CDR1 MGHRA, CDR2 YSYEKL. The V and J ends lost 1 base and 4 bases, in that order; junction bases with no gene match: 4. The CDR3 is 15 residues long. This chain's CDR3 is CASSQAGTVYNEQFF. CDR3 bases: TGCGCCAGCAGCCAAGCCGGGACAGTGTACAATGAGCAGTTCTTC.

The chain couples TRBV7-2 to TRBJ2-2; 12 bases fit TRBD2. CDR1 is SGHTA and CDR2 is FQGNSA in the germline V gene. This CDR3 contains 16 residues. Trimming cost V 4 bases and J 2 bases; bases outside gene matches: 2. Here the CDR3 DNA reads TGTGCCAGCAGCTGGACTAGCGGGGTTAACACCGGGGAGCTGTTTTTT. Protein sequence: CASSWTSGVNTGELFF.

The genes are TRBV19 and TRBJ2-1, with D unresolved. CDR1 and CDR2 (germline): LNHDA, SQIVND (reference sequence). This CDR3 has 15 amino acids. Trimming pared 3 bases from V and 3 bases from J, leaving 12 bases between. CDR3 DNA sequence: TGTGCCAGTAGTATTCCTCGGGCAGGCTACAATGAGCAGTTCTTC. Its protein product is CASSIPRAGYNEQFF.

By sample fraction, this clone is medium-sized. The chain carries TRBV19 and TRBJ1-2, with D uncertain. The CDR3 contains 12 residues. Trimming left V 5 bases short and J 5 bases short, with 9 bases between. Germline lookup yields CDR1 LNHDA and CDR2 SQIVND (reference sequence). Written as DNA, the CDR3 is TGTGCCAGTAGTTCGGAGGTATATGGCTACACCTTC. Translating gives CASSSEVYGYTF.

V and J are TRBV7-2 and TRBJ2-6, with unresolved D. The CDR3 is made up of 16 amino acids. The V end lost 1 base, the J end lost 4 bases, and 11 bases lay between the germline ends. Germline-derived CDR1 and CDR2 are SGHTA and FQGNSA. CDR3 bases: TGTGCCAGCAGCTTAGGAGGTAGACCCGGGGCCAACGTCCTGACTTTC. Its protein product is CASSLGGRPGANVLTF.

The chain couples TRBV6-5 to TRBJ1-6, with no clear D. Between the trimmed V and J ends, which lost 5 bases and 4 bases, there was a span of 9 bases. Germline loops: CDR1 MNHEY, CDR2 SVGAGI. The CDR3 length is 14 residues. The CDR3 sequence is CASSSSGYNSPLHF. The CDR3 nucleotides read TGTGCCAGCAGTAGTTCGGGGTATAATTCACCCCTCCACTTT.

V and J are TRBV6-6 and TRBJ2-4; 8 positions match TRBD1. Trimming at V came to 2 bases and at J to 6 bases, leaving 6 bases not matched to a gene. There are 15 residues in the CDR3. Germline CDR1 MNHNY, CDR2 SVGAGI (reference sequence). CDR3 nucleotide sequence: TGTGCCAGCAGTTACATCAGGGGGCGCGGAAACATTCAGTACTTC. This translates into CASSYIRGRGNIQYF.

Only one count was recorded for this clone. CDR3: CSVRKGPGEQYF. The CDR3 DNA sequence: TGCAGCGTTCGAAAGGGCCCGGGGGAGCAGTACTTC. This chain connects TRBV29-1 to TRBJ2-7; a possible D gene is TRBD2 (5 bases). Between the trimmed V and J ends, which lost 5 bases and 7 bases, there was a span of 15 bases. CDR3 length equals 12 residues. The V gene's germline CDR1 is SQVTM and CDR2 ANQGSEA.

This chain joins TRBV15 and TRBJ2-3; TRBD1 or TRBD2 may be the D gene (5 bases each). This CDR3 has 15 residues. Trimming cost V 8 bases and J 2 bases, with 17 bases left between them. The germline V gene encodes CDR1 LNHNV and CDR2 YYDKDF (reference sequence). CDR3 in DNA: TGTGCCACCCTTCCCGACCGGGGCCACACAGATACGCAGTATTTT. Its translation is CATLPDRGHTDTQYF.

The chain employs TRBV7-2 and TRBJ2-7; the match to TRBD1 covers 10 bases. CDR3 size: 15 residues. V was clipped by 6 bases and J by 4 bases; unmatched bases: 9. Per germline, CDR1 SGHTA and CDR2 FQGNSA. CDR3 region: CASSPTGTGEYEQYF. As DNA, the CDR3 is TGTGCCAGCAGTCCAACCGGGACAGGGGAATACGAGCAGTACTTC.

The V call is TRBV7-2, the J call TRBJ2-5, with unresolved D. Germline CDR1 reads SGHTA; CDR2 reads FQGNSA. The CDR3 is 11 amino acids. V shed 10 bases and J shed 2 bases, with 8 bases lying between them. For the CDR3, the DNA is TGTGCCACCGGGCGGCAAGAGACCCAGTACTTC. Its protein is CATGRQETQYF.

This chain links TRBV7-2 with TRBJ1-6; TRBD1 might be the D (5 bases). Germline-derived CDR1 and CDR2 are SGHTA and FQGNSA. This CDR3 has 14 amino acids. V lost 5 bases to trimming and J lost 11 bases, with 16 bases between them. This CDR3 reads CASSPPSGGPPLHF. The CDR3 DNA sequence: TGTGCCAGCAGCCCGCCCTCGGGGGGACCACCCCTCCACTTT.

CDR3 residues: CASSPGGDTQYF. The DNA for the CDR3 is TGTGCCAGTAGTCCTGGGGGGGATACGCAGTATTTT. The rearrangement uses TRBV19 and TRBJ2-3; D is possibly TRBD2 (6 bases). The CDR3 covers 12 residues. Germline-derived CDR1 and CDR2 are LNHDA and SQIVND (reference sequence). V lost 5 bases and J lost 6, with 9 bases in between.